This is a list of T cell receptor beta chains from one sample in a study of cytomegalovirus exposure and HLA in healthy donors. Method: immunoSEQ multiplex PCR; TCRdb's copy keeps in-frame clones and lacks some. The sample shows about 69,000 clones, around 68% of them seen only once. The sample taken for sequencing was PBMCs. These receptors all stem from a woman aged 25 to 45 in good health and CMV-seronegative. CDR3s include the opening cysteine and the closing phenylalanine or tryptophan. Each record gives: CDR3 length, V gene, J gene, CDR3 protein.

>14|TRBV13|TRBJ2-7
CASRTNRGRDEQYF
>14|TRBV27|TRBJ1-6
CASSLWRRSGGLHF
>12|TRBV29-1|TRBJ1-1
CSCVRGNTEAFF
>14|TRBV4-3|TRBJ2-1
CASSHGVSYNEQFF
>16|TRBV5-1|TRBJ2-2
CASSLSGTRNTGELFF
>15|TRBV7-2|TRBJ1-1
CASSPILGQATEAFF
>16|TRBV4-2|TRBJ2-2
CASSQVAGGAGGELFF
>15|TRBV2|TRBJ2-2
CASSGQGRGTGELFF
>12|TRBV11-2|TRBJ1-4
CASSPRDEKLFF
>15|TRBV6-5|TRBJ1-2
CASSYYGTGNYGYTF
>14|TRBV28|TRBJ2-4
CASTDGGAKNIQYF
>12|TRBV28|TRBJ2-3
CASSVSTDTQYF
>15|TRBV2|TRBJ2-4
CASRRDMRTKNIQYF
>12|TRBV7-9|TRBJ1-2
CASSSDSYGYTF
>13|TRBV19|TRBJ2-1
CASTGDSLGEQFF
>16|TRBV6-6|TRBJ1-4
CASSSRTQGRTEKLFF
>14|TRBV10-1|TRBJ2-1
CASSSGSFYDEQFF
>17|TRBV4-1|TRBJ2-5
CASSKGLAGGAAETQYF
>16|TRBV7-2|TRBJ1-6
CASSPDRGSYNSPLHF
>14|TRBV14|TRBJ2-7
CASSRDRDVYEQYF
>15|TRBV6-6|TRBJ2-7
CASSYSIDRAYEQYF
>14|TRBV6-1|TRBJ2-5
CASSEDLAQETQYF
>13|TRBV28|TRBJ1-2
CASSPGLGRGYTF
>16|TRBV2|TRBJ2-6
CASSGERVIGANVLTF
>14|TRBV18|TRBJ2-2
CASSYTGTTGELFF
>14|TRBV5-4|TRBJ1-2
CASSLAGVSYGYTF
>16|TRBV5-4|TRBJ1-1
CASSDGTGAMNTEAFF
>17|TRBV5-1|TRBJ1-4
CASSFDSDAPTNEKLFF
>13|TRBV6-4|TRBJ2-3
CASSDSEGSTQYF
>15|TRBV15|TRBJ2-7
CATSVASGGQGEQYF
>14|TRBV25-1|TRBJ2-1
CASSLAGAVNEQFF
>13|TRBV2|TRBJ2-7
CASRDRASYEQYF
>15|TRBV10-3|TRBJ2-5
CAISDSRQPQETQYF
>19|TRBV5-6|TRBJ2-6
CASSLMTGTGASGANVLTF
>13|TRBV30|TRBJ1-4
CAWTPERREKLFF
>15|TRBV27|TRBJ1-6
CASRSGVSYNSPLHF
>15|TRBV7-2|TRBJ2-3
CASSPQAGGTDTQYF
>15|TRBV10-3|TRBJ1-1
CAIRSGAALLAEAFF
>14|TRBV6-1|TRBJ2-3
CASSEGEGGDTQYF
>12|TRBV29-1|TRBJ2-3
CSVGQGTDTQYF
>14|TRBV6-1|TRBJ2-5
CASSPPGGTPTQYF
>15|TRBV5-1|TRBJ2-3
CASSPGGASSDTQYF
>11|TRBV30|TRBJ2-7
CAWALAREQYF
>12|TRBV29-1|TRBJ1-2
CSVFEGAYGYTF
>18|TRBV28|TRBJ1-2
CASSLLYGVRPWVHGYTF
>15|TRBV19|TRBJ1-5
CASSIVRGSNQPQHF
>15|TRBV27|TRBJ1-2
CASSYSGRGPYGYTF
>13|TRBV10-3|TRBJ1-1
CAISGTGGTEAFF
>14|TRBV5-1|TRBJ1-1
CASSLRTLNTEAFF
>15|TRBV7-9|TRBJ2-2
CASSKSEGHTGELFF
>13|TRBV5-1|TRBJ1-2
CAGSFSRDVPYTF
>15|TRBV4-2|TRBJ2-6
CASSQDLLGANVLTF
>14|TRBV30|TRBJ1-4
CAWTSLRGFEKLFF
>14|TRBV2|TRBJ1-5
CASNAGGDNQPQHF
>13|TRBV7-3|TRBJ1-2
CASSESGQVSSTF
>14|TRBV29-1|TRBJ2-5
CSVEVGGLVETQYF
>16|TRBV15|TRBJ2-7
CATSPGRTGSSYEQYF
>18|TRBV9|TRBJ1-1
CASSVQEGSGDMNTEAFF
>14|TRBV5-1|TRBJ2-7
CASSLKQATYEQYF